The rows below give T cell receptor beta chains drawn from one sample of a study of blood T cell repertoires in COVID-19. Generated by immunoSEQ multiplex PCR, the TCRdb table keeps only in-frame clones and is missing some. The table has some 68,000 clones, 86% seen once. The sequencing sample was made of peripheral blood. All receptors derive from a man over 45 with active COVID-19. CDR3s include the opening cysteine and the closing phenylalanine or tryptophan. A D gene is named only where the DNA matches it firmly. Clone size is stated in some rows and not others, as once, few, many or a class when expanded.

clone size: .
J gene: TRBJ2-2
D gene: TRBD1
V gene: TRBV5-1
CDR3 protein: CASSLPEQGSGELFF
CDR3 DNA: TGCGCCAGCAGCTTGCCAGAACAGGGGAGCGGGGAGCTGTTTTTT

clone size: .
J gene: TRBJ1-2
D gene: TRBD1
V gene: TRBV5-5
CDR3 protein: CASSPDRGLGYGYTF
CDR3 DNA: TGTGCCAGCAGCCCGGACAGGGGATTGGGCTATGGCTACACCTTC

clone size: .
J gene: TRBJ2-2
D gene: TRBD2
V gene: TRBV5-1
CDR3 protein: CASSEREAPGELFF
CDR3 DNA: TGCGCCAGCAGCGAGCGGGAGGCCCCCGGGGAGCTGTTTTTT

clone size: .
J gene: TRBJ1-4
D gene: TRBD1
V gene: TRBV4-3
CDR3 protein: CASSRGTGVNEKLFF
CDR3 DNA: TGCGCCAGCAGCCGAGGGACAGGCGTCAATGAAAAACTGTTTTTT

clone size: .
J gene: TRBJ2-7
D gene: .
V gene: TRBV10-3
CDR3 protein: CAISPSGIVTYEQYF
CDR3 DNA: TGTGCCATCTCTCCGTCGGGGATAGTAACCTACGAGCAGTACTTC

clone size: .
J gene: TRBJ2-1
D gene: TRBD2
V gene: TRBV7-8
CDR3 protein: CASSLVGGSSYNEQFF
CDR3 DNA: TGTGCCAGCAGCTTAGTTGGCGGGAGCTCTTACAATGAGCAGTTCTTC

clone size: .
J gene: TRBJ2-7
D gene: TRBD2
V gene: TRBV12-5
CDR3 protein: CASGLGTSGGYEQYF
CDR3 DNA: TGTGCTAGTGGTTTGGGAACGAGCGGGGGTTACGAGCAGTACTTC

clone size: once
J gene: TRBJ1-1
D gene: .
V gene: TRBV19
CDR3 protein: CASSIWGGTEAFF
CDR3 DNA: TGTGCCAGTAGTATTTGGGGGGGCACTGAAGCTTTCTTT

clone size: .
J gene: TRBJ2-3
D gene: .
V gene: TRBV6-2/TRBV6-3
CDR3 protein: CASSLAVGDTQYF
CDR3 DNA: TGTGCCAGCAGTTTGGCGGTGGGAGATACGCAGTATTTT

clone size: once
J gene: TRBJ1-4
D gene: .
V gene: TRBV19
CDR3 protein: CASTLRNRVGEKLFF
CDR3 DNA: TGTGCCAGTACCCTTCGAAACAGGGTGGGCGAAAAACTGTTTTTT

clone size: .
J gene: TRBJ1-1
D gene: .
V gene: TRBV11-2
CDR3 protein: CASSLVLQNTEAFF
CDR3 DNA: TGTGCCAGCAGCTTAGTATTACAGAACACTGAAGCTTTCTTT

clone size: .
J gene: TRBJ1-2
D gene: .
V gene: TRBV5-1
CDR3 protein: CASSLVYDSNYGYTF
CDR3 DNA: TGCGCCAGCAGCTTGGTGTATGACAGTAACTATGGCTACACCTTC

clone size: .
J gene: TRBJ2-3
D gene: .
V gene: TRBV7-9
CDR3 protein: CASSLGSGNTDTQYF
CDR3 DNA: TGTGCCAGCAGCTTAGGAAGCGGCAACACAGATACGCAGTATTTT

clone size: once
J gene: TRBJ2-1
D gene: TRBD2
V gene: TRBV24-1
CDR3 protein: CATSDPLAGGLNEQFF
CDR3 DNA: TGTGCCACCAGTGACCCCCTAGCGGGGGGGCTGAATGAGCAGTTCTTC

clone size: .
J gene: TRBJ1-1
D gene: .
V gene: TRBV5-1
CDR3 protein: CASSLGAGGITEAFF
CDR3 DNA: TGCGCCAGCAGCCTGGGGGCGGGGGGTATCACTGAAGCTTTCTTT

clone size: .
J gene: TRBJ2-3
D gene: .
V gene: TRBV24-1
CDR3 protein: CATSDSRQAGTDTQYF
CDR3 DNA: TGTGCCACCAGTGACTCCAGACAGGCCGGCACAGATACGCAGTATTTT

clone size: .
J gene: TRBJ1-1
D gene: .
V gene: TRBV11-2
CDR3 protein: CASSLRQNTEAFF
CDR3 DNA: TGTGCCAGCAGCTTAAGACAGAACACTGAAGCTTTCTTT

clone size: .
J gene: TRBJ2-7
D gene: .
V gene: TRBV9
CDR3 protein: CASSRSITSPGGEEQYF
CDR3 DNA: TGTGCCAGCAGCCGATCGATTACTAGCCCAGGCGGTGAAGAGCAGTACTTC

clone size: once
J gene: TRBJ2-3
D gene: TRBD1
V gene: TRBV7-6
CDR3 protein: CASSPADRDATQYF
CDR3 DNA: TGTGCCAGCAGCCCGGCCGACAGGGACGCTACGCAGTATTTT

clone size: .
J gene: TRBJ1-5
D gene: .
V gene: TRBV6-2/TRBV6-3
CDR3 protein: CASSHTGKAGQPQHF
CDR3 DNA: TGTGCCAGCAGCCACACGGGTAAGGCCGGGCAGCCCCAGCATTTT

clone size: .
J gene: TRBJ1-5
D gene: .
V gene: TRBV4-3
CDR3 protein: CASSQVFRGYTQPQHF
CDR3 DNA: TGCGCCAGCAGCCAAGTGTTCCGGGGTTACACTCAGCCCCAGCATTTT

clone size: .
J gene: TRBJ2-7
D gene: .
V gene: TRBV19
CDR3 protein: CASSIEGGAYEQYF
CDR3 DNA: TGTGCCAGTAGTATAGAAGGAGGAGCGTACGAGCAGTACTTC

clone size: .
J gene: TRBJ2-7
D gene: TRBD1
V gene: TRBV5-4
CDR3 protein: CASSLGLGGASYEQYF
CDR3 DNA: TGTGCCAGCAGCTTGGGTTTAGGGGGCGCCTCCTACGAGCAGTACTTC